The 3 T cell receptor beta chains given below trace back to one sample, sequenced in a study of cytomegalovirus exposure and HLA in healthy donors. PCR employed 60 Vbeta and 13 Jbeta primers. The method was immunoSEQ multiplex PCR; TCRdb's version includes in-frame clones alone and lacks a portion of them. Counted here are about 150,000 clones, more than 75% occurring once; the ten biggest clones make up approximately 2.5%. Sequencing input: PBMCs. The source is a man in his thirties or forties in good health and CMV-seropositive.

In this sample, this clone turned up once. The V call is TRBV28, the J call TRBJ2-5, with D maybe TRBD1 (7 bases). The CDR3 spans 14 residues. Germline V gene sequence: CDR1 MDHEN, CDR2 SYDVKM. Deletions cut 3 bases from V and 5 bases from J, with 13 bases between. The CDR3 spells CASSFAGGTETQYF. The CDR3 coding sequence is TGTGCCAGCAGTTTTGCAGGGGGGACGGAGACCCAGTACTTC.

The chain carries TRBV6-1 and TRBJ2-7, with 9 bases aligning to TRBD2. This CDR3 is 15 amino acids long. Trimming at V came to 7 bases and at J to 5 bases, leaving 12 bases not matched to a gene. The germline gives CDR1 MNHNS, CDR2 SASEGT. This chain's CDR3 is CASTLSLAGDDEQYF. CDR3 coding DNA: TGTGCCAGCACCCTCTCATTAGCGGGAGATGACGAGCAGTACTTC.

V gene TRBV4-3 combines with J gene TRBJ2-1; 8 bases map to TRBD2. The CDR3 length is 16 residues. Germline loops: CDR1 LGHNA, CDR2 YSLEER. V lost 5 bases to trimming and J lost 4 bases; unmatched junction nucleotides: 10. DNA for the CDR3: TGCGCCAGCAGCTTAAATGAGCGGGGGTGGTACAATGAGCAGTTCTTC. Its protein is CASSLNERGWYNEQFF.